The present T cell receptor beta chain was sequenced within a study of CD8+ T cells in alopecia areata. The length of the CDR3 is 14 residues. Between the trimmed V and J ends, which lost 1 base and 4 bases, there was a span of 9 bases. Germline values: CDR1 KGHSH, CDR2 LQKENI. Lesional scalp punch biopsies and peripheral blood were collected from alopecia areata patients. As the sequencing template, cDNA was produced by extracting RNA and reverse transcribing it. The repertoire was sequenced with immunoSEQ multiplex PCR; TCRdb's copy has only in-frame clones and lacks some. The table shows some 210,000 clones, with roughly 57% occurring only once. This clone has only a few counts.

The rearrangement uses TRBV18 and TRBJ2-3; perhaps D is TRBD1 or TRBD2 (5 bases each). Sequenced here: CD4+ T cells sorted from blood, sampled at week 0. This sequence originates from a human donor with alopecia areata. CDR3 amino acids: CASSPLGGSDTQYF. For the CDR3, the DNA is TGTGCCAGCTCACCACTTGGGGGATCAGATACGCAGTATTTT.